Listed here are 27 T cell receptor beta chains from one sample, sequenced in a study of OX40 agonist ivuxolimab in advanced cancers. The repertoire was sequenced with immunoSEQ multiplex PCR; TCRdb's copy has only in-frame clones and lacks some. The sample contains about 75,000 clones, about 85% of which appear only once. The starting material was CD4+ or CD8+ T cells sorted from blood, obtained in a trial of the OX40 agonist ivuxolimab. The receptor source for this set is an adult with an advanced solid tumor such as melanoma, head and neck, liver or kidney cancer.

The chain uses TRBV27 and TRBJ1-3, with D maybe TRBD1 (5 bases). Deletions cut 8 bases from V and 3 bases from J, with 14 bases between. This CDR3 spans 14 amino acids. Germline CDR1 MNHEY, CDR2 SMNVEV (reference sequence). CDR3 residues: CASRGLGSGNTIYF. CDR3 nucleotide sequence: TGTGCCAGCCGGGGCCTAGGTAGTGGAAACACCATATATTTT.

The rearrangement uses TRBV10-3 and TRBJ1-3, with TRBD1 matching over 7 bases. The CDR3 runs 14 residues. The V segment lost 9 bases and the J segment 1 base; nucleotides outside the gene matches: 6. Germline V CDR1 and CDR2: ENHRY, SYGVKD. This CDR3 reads CAITGQLSGNTIYF. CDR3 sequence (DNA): TGTGCCATTACGGGACAGCTATCTGGAAACACCATATATTTT.

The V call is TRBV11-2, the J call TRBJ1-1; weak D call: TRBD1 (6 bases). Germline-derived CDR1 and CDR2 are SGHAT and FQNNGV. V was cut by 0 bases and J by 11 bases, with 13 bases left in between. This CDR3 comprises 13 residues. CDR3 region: CASSLDPNRDAFF. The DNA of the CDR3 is TGTGCCAGCAGCTTAGATCCGAACAGGGACGCTTTCTTT.

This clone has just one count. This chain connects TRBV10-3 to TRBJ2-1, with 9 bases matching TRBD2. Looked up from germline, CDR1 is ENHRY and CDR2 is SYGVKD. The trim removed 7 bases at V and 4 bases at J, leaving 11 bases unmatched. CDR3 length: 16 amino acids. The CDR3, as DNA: TGTGCCATCACCGTTAGCGGGAGAGGTGGTTACAATGAGCAGTTCTTC. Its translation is CAITVSGRGGYNEQFF.

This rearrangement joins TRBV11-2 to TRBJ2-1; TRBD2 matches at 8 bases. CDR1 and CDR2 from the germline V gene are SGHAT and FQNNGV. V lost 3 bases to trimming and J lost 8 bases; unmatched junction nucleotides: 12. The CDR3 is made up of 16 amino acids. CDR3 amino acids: CASSLTLSGKSDEQFF. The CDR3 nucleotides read TGTGCCAGCAGCTTGACCCTTAGCGGGAAATCCGATGAGCAGTTCTTC.

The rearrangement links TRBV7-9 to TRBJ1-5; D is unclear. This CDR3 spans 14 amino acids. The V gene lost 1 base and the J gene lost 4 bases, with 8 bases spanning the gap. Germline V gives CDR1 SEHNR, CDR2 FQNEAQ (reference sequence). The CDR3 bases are TGTGCCAGCAGCTTAGACGGGGAGAATCAGCCCCAGCATTTT. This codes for CASSLDGENQPQHF.

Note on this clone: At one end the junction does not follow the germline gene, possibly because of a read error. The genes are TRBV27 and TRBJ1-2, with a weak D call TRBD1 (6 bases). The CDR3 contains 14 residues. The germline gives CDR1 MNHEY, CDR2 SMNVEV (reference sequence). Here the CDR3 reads CASSLSTGKGGYTF. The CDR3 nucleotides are TGTGCCAGCAGTCTATCTACAGGGAAAGGTGGCTACACCTTC.

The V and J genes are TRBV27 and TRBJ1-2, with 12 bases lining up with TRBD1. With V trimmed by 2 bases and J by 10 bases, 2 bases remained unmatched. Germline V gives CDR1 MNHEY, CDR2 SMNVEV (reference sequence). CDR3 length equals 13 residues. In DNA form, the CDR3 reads TGTGCCAGCAGTTTAGGGGACAGGGGGCACTACACCTTC. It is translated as CASSLGDRGHYTF.

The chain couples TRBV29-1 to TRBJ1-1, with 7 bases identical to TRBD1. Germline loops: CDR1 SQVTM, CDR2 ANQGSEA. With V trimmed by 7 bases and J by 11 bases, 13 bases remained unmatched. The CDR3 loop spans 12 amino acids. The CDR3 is CSGKQGKTGAFF. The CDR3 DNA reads TGCAGCGGGAAACAGGGGAAGACAGGGGCTTTCTTT. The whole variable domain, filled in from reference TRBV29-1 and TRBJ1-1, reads SAVISQKPSRDICQRGTSLTIQCQVDSQVTMMFWYRQQPGQSLTLIATANQGSEATYESGFVIDKFPISRPNLTFSTLTVSNMSPEDSSIYLCSGKQGKTGAFFGQGTRLTVV.

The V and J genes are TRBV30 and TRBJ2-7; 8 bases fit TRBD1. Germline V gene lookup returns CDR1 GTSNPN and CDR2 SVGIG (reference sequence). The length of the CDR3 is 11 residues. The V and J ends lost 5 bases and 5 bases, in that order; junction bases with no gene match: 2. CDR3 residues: CAWSTGDEQYF. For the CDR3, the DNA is TGTGCCTGGTCGACAGGGGACGAGCAGTACTTC.

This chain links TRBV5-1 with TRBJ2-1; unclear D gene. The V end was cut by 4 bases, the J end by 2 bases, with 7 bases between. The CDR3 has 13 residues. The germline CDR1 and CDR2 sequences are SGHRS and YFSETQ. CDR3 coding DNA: TGCGCCAGCAGCCAAGGGCCCTACAATGAGCAGTTCTTC. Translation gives CASSQGPYNEQFF.

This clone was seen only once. CDR3 sequence reads: CASSVDWGQRQETQYF. DNA of the CDR3: TGTGCCAGCAGCGTAGATTGGGGACAAAGACAAGAGACCCAGTACTTC. J is TRBJ2-5 and V is TRBV9; D may be TRBD1 (6 bases). Germline V gene lookup returns CDR1 SGDLS and CDR2 YYNGEE. V lost 0 bases and J 2 bases, leaving 14 bases between the germline ends. The CDR3 consists of 16 residues.

The DNA of the CDR3 is TGTGCCAGCAGTGGCGCGGGGGGTAAAGACTATGGCTACACCTTC. This translates into CASSGAGGKDYGYTF. This chain uses TRBV28 with TRBJ1-2; a weak D match, TRBD1 (5 bases). With 5 bases removed from V and 3 bases from J, the gap between germline ends came to 16 bases. The CDR3 totals 15 residues. Germline V gene sequence: CDR1 MDHEN, CDR2 SYDVKM.

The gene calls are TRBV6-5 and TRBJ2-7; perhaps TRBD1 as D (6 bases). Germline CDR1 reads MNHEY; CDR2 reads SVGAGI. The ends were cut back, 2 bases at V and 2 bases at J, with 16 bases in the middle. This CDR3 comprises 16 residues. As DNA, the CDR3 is TGTGCCAGCAGTTACGAGGCAGGGGTAAATACCTACGAGCAGTACTTC. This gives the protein CASSYEAGVNTYEQYF.

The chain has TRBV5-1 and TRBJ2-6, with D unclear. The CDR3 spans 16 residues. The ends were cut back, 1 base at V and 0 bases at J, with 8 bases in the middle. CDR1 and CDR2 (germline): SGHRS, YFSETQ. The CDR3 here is CASSLTLASGANVLTF. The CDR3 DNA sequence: TGCGCCAGCAGCTTGACTCTCGCCTCTGGGGCCAACGTCCTGACTTTC.

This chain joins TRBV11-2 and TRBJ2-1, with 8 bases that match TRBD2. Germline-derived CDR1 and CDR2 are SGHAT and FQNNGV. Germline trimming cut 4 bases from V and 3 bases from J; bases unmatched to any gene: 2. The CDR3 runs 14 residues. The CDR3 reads CASSSSGSYNEQFF. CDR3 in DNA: TGTGCCAGCAGCTCCAGCGGGAGCTACAATGAGCAGTTCTTC.

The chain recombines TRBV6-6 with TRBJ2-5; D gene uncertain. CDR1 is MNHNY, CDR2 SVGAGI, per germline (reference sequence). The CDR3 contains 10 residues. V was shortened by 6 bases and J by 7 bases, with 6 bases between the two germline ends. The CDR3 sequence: CASRAATQYF. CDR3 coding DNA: TGTGCCAGCAGGGCAGCGACCCAGTACTTC.

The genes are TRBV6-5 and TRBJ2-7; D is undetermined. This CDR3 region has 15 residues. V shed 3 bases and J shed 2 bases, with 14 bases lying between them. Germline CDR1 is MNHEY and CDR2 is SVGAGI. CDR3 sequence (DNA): TGTGCCAGCAGTTATAGTAGAGACGGTACCTACGAGCAGTACTTC. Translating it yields CASSYSRDGTYEQYF.

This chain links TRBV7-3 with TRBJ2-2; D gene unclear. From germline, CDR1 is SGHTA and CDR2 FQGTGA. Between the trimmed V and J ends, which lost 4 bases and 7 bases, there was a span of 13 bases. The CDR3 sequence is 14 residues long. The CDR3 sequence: CASSSLGSGGELFF. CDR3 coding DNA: TGTGCCAGCAGCTCTCTGGGCTCGGGCGGGGAGCTGTTTTTT.

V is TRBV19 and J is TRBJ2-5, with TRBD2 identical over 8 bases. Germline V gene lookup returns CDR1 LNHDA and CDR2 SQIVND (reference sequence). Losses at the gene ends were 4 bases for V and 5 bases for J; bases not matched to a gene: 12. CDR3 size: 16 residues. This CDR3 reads CASSRTAVAGLETQYF. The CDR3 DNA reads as TGTGCCAGTAGTAGGACAGCAGTAGCGGGACTCGAGACCCAGTACTTC.

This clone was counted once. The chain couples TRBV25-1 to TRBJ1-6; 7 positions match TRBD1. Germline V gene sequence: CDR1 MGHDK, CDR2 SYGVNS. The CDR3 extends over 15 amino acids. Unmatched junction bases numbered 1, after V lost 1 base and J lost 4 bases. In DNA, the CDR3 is TGTGCCAGCAGTGAATGGGACAGATATAATTCACCCCTCCACTTT. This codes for CASSEWDRYNSPLHF.

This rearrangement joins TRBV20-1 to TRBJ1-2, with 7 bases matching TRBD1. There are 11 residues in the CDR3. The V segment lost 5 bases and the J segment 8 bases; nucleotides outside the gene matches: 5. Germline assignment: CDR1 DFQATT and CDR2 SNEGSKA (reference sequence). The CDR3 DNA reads TGCAGTGCTGTCAGGGGGGGCGGCTACACCTTC. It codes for CSAVRGGGYTF.

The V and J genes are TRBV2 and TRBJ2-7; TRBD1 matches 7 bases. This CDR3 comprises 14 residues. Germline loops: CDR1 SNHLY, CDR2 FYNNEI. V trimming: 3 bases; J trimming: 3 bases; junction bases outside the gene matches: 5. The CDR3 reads CASSDPRQGYEQYF. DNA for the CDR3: TGTGCCAGCAGTGACCCAAGACAGGGCTACGAGCAGTACTTC. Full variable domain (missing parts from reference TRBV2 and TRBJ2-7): EPEVTQTPSHQVTQMGQEVILRCVPISNHLYFYWYRQILGQKVEFLVSFYNNEISEKSEIFDDQFSVERPDGSNFTLKIRSTKLEDSAMYFCASSDPRQGYEQYFGPGTRLTVT.

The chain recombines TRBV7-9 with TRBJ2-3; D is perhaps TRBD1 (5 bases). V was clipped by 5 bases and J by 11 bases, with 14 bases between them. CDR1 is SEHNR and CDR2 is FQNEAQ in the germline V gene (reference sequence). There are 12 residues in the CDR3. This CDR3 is CASSPAGSRQYF. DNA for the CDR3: TGTGCCAGCAGCCCAGCAGGGTCCCGGCAGTATTTT.

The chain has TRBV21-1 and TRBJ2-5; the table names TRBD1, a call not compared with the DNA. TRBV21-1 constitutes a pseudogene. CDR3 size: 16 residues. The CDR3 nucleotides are TGTGCCAGCAGTCGAAAGGGGGCAGGGCTGGTGGAGACCCAGTACTTC. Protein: CASSRKGAGLVETQYF.

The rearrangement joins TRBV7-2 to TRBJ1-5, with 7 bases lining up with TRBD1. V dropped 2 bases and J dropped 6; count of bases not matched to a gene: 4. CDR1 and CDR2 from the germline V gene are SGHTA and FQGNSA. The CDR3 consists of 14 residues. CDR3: CASSLSRGGQPQHF. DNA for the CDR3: TGTGCCAGCAGCTTAAGCAGGGGGGGTCAGCCCCAGCATTTT.

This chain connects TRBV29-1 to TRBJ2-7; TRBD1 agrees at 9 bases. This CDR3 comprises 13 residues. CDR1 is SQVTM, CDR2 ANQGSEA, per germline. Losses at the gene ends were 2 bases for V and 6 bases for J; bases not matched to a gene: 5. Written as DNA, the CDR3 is TGCAGCGTTGAAACAGGGGGCAGATTCGAGCAGTACTTC. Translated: CSVETGGRFEQYF.